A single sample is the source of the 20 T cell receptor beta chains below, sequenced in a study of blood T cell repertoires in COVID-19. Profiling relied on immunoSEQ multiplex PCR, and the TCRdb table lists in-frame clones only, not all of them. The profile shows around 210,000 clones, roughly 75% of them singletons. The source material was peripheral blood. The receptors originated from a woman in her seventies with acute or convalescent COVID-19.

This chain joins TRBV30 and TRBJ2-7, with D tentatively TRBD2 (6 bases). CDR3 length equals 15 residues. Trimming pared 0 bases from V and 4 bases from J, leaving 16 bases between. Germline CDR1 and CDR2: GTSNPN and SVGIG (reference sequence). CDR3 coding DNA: TGTGCCTGGAGTGTAATATCCGGGGGTTTTTACGAGCAGTACTTC. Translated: CAWSVISGGFYEQYF.

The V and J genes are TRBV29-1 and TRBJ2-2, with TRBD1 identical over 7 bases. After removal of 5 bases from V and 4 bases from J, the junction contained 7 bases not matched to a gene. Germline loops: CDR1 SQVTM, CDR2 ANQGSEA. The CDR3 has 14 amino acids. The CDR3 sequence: CSVLPGGFTGELFF. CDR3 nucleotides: TGCAGCGTTTTGCCAGGGGGTTTCACCGGGGAGCTGTTTTTT.

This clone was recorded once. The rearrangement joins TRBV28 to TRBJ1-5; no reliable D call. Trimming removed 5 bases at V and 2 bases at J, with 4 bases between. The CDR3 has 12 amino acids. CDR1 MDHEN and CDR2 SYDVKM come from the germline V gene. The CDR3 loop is CASSTGNQPQHF. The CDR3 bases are TGTGCCAGCAGTACAGGCAATCAGCCCCAGCATTTT.

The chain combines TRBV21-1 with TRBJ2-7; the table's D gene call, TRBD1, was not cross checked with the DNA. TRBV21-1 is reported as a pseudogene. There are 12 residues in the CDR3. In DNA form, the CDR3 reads TGTGCCAGCAGTTACGACGGTGCAGGGCAGTACTTC. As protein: CASSYDGAGQYF.

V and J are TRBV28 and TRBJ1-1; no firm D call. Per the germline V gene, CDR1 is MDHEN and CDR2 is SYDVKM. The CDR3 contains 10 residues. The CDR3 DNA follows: TGTGAGCGGGGTAACACTGAAGCTTTCTTT. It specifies CERGNTEAFF.

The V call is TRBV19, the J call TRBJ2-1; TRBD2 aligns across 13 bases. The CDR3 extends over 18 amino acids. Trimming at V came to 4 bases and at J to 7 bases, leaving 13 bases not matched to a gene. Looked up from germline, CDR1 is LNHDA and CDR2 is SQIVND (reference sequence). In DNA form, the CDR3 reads TGTGCCAGTAGTACCCCCCCTTATACTAGCGGGAGGGCAAATGAGCAGTTCTTC. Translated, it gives CASSTPPYTSGRANEQFF. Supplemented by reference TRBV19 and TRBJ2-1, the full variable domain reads DGGITQSPKYLFRKEGQNVTLSCEQNLNHDAMYWYRQDPGQGLRLIYYSQIVNDFQKGDIAEGYSVSREKKESFPLTVTSAQKNPTAFYLCASSTPPYTSGRANEQFFGPGTRLTVL.

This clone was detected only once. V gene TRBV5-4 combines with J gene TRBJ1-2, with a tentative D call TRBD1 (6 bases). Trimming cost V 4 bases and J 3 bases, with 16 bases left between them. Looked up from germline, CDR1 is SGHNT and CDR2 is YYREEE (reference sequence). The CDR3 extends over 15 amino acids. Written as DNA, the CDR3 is TGTGCCAGCAGCGACCCTCGGGGGGCTGACTATGGCTACACCTTC. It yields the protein CASSDPRGADYGYTF.

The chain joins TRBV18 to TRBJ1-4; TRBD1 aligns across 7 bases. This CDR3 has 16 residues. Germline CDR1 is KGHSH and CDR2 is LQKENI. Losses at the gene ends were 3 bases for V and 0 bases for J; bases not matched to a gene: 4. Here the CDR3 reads CASSPGTVATNEKLFF. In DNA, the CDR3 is TGTGCCAGCTCACCTGGGACAGTAGCAACTAATGAAAAACTGTTTTTT.

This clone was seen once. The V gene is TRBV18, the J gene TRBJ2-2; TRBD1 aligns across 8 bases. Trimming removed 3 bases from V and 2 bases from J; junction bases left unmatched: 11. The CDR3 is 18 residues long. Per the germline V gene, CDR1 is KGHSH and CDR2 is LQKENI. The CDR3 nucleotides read TGTGCCAGCTCACCCTACCTCCTAGGGACAGGCAACACCGGGGAGCTGTTTTTT. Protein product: CASSPYLLGTGNTGELFF.

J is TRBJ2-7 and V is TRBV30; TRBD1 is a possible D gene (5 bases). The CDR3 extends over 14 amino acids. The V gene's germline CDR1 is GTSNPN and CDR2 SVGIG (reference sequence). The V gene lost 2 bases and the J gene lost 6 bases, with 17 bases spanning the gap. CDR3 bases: TGTGCCTGGAGTCAGGGCTCCACTTACGGCGAGCAGTACTTC. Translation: CAWSQGSTYGEQYF.

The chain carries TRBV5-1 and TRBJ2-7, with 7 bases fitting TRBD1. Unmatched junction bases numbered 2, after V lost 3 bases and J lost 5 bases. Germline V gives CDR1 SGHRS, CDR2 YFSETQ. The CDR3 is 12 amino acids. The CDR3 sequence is CASSWGTDEQYF. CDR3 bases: TGCGCCAGCAGCTGGGGGACAGACGAGCAGTACTTC. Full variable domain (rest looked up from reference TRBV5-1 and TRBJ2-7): KAGVTQTPRYLIKTRGQQVTLSCSPISGHRSVSWYQQTPGQGLQFLFEYFSETQRNKGNFPGRFSGRQFSNSRSEMNVSTLELGDSALYLCASSWGTDEQYFGPGTRLTVT.

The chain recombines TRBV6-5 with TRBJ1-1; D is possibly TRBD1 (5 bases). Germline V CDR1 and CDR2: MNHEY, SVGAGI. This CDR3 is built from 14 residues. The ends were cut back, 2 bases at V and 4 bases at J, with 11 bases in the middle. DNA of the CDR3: TGTGCCAGCAGTTACACCCCAGGGATCACTGAAGCTTTCTTT. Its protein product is CASSYTPGITEAFF.

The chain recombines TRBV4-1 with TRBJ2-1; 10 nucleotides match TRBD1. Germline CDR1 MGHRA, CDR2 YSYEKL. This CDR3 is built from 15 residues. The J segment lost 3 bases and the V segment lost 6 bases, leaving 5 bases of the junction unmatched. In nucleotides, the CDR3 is TGCGCCAGCAGACCGGACAGGGGGGTCTACAATGAGCAGTTCTTC. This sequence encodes CASRPDRGVYNEQFF.

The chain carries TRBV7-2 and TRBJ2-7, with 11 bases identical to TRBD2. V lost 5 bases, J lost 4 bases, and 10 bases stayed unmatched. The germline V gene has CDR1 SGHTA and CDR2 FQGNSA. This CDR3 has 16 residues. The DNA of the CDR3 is TGTGCCAGCAGCCCCGAGACTAGCGGGGCCTTGTACGAGCAGTACTTC. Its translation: CASSPETSGALYEQYF.

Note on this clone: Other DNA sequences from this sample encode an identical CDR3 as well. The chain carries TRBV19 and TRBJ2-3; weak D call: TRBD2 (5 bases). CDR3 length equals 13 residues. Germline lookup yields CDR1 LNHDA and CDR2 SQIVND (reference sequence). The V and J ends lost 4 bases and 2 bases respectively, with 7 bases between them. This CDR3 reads CASSRGFTDTQYF. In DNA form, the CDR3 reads TGTGCCAGTAGTAGAGGGTTCACAGATACGCAGTATTTT.

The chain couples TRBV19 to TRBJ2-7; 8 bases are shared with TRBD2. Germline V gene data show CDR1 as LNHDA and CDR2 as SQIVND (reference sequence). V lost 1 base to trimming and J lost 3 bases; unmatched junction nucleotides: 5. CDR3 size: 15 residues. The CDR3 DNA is TGTGCCAGTAGTATAGTGGCAGCGGGGGACTACGAGCAGTACTTC. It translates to CASSIVAAGDYEQYF.

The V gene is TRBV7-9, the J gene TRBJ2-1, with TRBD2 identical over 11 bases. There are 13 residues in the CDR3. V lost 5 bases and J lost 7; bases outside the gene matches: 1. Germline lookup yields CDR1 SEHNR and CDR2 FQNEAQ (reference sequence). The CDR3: CASSGTSGNEQFF. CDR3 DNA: TGTGCCAGCAGCGGGACTAGCGGTAATGAGCAGTTCTTC.

In DNA, the CDR3 is TGTGCCAGCAGTGAATCGCGGGAGAGGTATGAGACCCAGTACTTC. It specifies CASSESRERYETQYF. The chain links TRBV6-1 to TRBJ2-5, with TRBD2 matching 7 bases. The CDR3 consists of 15 residues. With V trimmed by 2 bases and J by 5 bases, 8 bases remained unmatched. Germline-derived CDR1 and CDR2 are MNHNS and SASEGT.

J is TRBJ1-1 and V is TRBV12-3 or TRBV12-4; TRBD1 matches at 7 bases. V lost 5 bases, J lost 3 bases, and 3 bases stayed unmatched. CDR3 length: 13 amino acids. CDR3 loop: CASSRGTDTEAFF. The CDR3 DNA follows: TGTGCCAGCAGTCGTGGGACAGACACTGAAGCTTTCTTT.

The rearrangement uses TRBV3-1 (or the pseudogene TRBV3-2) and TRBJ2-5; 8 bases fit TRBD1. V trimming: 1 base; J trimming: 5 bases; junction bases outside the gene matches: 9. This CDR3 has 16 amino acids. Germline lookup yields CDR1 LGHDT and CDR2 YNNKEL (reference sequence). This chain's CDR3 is CASSQGGRGLLETQYF. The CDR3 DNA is TGTGCCAGCAGCCAAGGAGGCAGGGGGCTCTTGGAGACCCAGTACTTC.